This T cell receptor (beta chain) emerged from a study of T cell repertoires in cytomegalovirus infection. MiXCR, applied by TCRdb to the reads, yields one record per CDR3 protein. The profile covers 560,000 or so distinct CDR3 sequences, with more than 15% appearing a single time and about 24% taken by the ten largest. The study's findings and limits: Within the response measured ex vivo, HLA-C-restricted CMV-specific TCR beta clonotypes were dominant.

This clonotype came up many times. Its specificity is unknown. Trimming took 5 bases from V and 9 from J, leaving 17 bases between them. Germline CDR1 is SGHTA and CDR2 is FQGNSA. CDR3 length: 14 residues. The clonotype comes from a human donor in good health (CMV status not recorded). Some clones in this sample may be carry-over from other donors' samples. The chain recombines TRBV7-2 with TRBJ2-1; no firm D call. Sequenced material: CD8+ T cells from PBMCs. The CDR3 spells CASSPRHGGVEQFF. In nucleotides, the CDR3 is TGTGCCAGCAGCCCACGACATGGTGGTGTTGAGCAGTTCTTC. Supplemented by reference TRBV7-2 and TRBJ2-1, the full variable domain reads GAGVSQSPSNKVTEKGKDVELRCDPISGHTALYWYRQSLGQGLEFLIYFQGNSAPDKSGLPSDRFSAERTGGSVSTLTIQRTQQEDSAVYLCASSPRHGGVEQFFGPGTRLTVL.